This T cell receptor beta chain is from a study of blood T cells in healthy people across ages. Using a J-beta primer mix together with a sample-barcoded 5' primer, a second PCR was run for roughly 7 to 11 cycles. TCRdb itself ran the 5' RACE reads through MiXCR, one entry per CDR3 protein. The data show 900,000 to 950,000 distinct CDR3 sequences, with almost 30% seen just once and about 10% held by the top ten. In its sample, this clonotype was seen a few times. Its specificity is not known. CDR1 and CDR2 (germline): SNHLY, FYNNEI. The CDR3 runs to 15 residues. Trimming left V 6 bases short and J 5 bases short, with 19 bases between. Study observations and caveats: Older age went with lower TCR beta diversity per million T cells, in a roughly linear way.

This sample was also put to use in a study of T cells of mothers and their children.

This clonotype was obtained from a woman aged 40 to 49 in good health. The chain is built from TRBV2 and TRBJ1-1, with D perhaps TRBD1 (6 bases). The sample was blood. CDR3 in amino acids: CASRPLQGAATEAFF. DNA for the CDR3: TGTGCCAGCAGACCGTTACAGGGCGCAGCGACTGAAGCTTTCTTT.